This T cell receptor (beta chain) was sequenced in a study of blood T cell repertoires in COVID-19. V dropped 3 bases and J dropped 5; count of bases not matched to a gene: 4. There are 14 residues in the CDR3. Germline lookup yields CDR1 SGHTA and CDR2 FQGNSA. Clones were sequenced by immunoSEQ multiplex PCR, and TCRdb holds only the in-frame ones, with some missing. The sample contains some 66,000 clones, roughly nine tenths of which appear only once. The sequenced sample consisted of peripheral blood. The V and J genes are TRBV7-2 and TRBJ2-4; 7 nucleotides align to TRBD2. The TCR sequence derives from a human donor in a cohort sampled during active COVID-19. CDR3 residues: CASSFGGGENIQYF. The CDR3 DNA follows: TGTGCCAGCAGCTTTGGGGGGGGTGAAAACATTCAGTACTTC.